This T cell receptor beta chain was sequenced during a study of cytomegalovirus exposure and HLA in healthy donors. General study points: In vitro testing confirmed a few CMV-associated chains as specific for CMV antigens. A list of around 160 TCR beta chains associated with cytomegalovirus was given. First-cohort TCR clusters tended to co-occur in the 130 or so validation repertoires, a later analysis found.

Comments on this clone: Its antigen is not identified.

Only in-frame clones appear in the TCRdb table, and some are missing; sequencing was by immunoSEQ multiplex PCR. The table shows 200,000 to 250,000 clones, with 65% to 85% occurring only once. The CDR3 consists of 14 residues. The V end lost 2 bases, the J end lost 0 bases, and 7 bases lay between the germline ends. CDR1 is MDHEN, CDR2 SYDVKM, per germline. Sequencing input: PBMCs. The source is a woman aged 25 to 39 in good health and CMV-seropositive. The chain recombines TRBV28 with TRBJ1-1; D possibly corresponds to TRBD1 (6 bases). CDR3 amino acids: CASSLGGVNTEAFF. The CDR3 bases are TGTGCCAGCAGTTTAGGGGGCGTGAACACTGAAGCTTTCTTT.